The 5 T cell receptor beta chains below come from one sample, sequenced in a study of blood T cell repertoires in COVID-19. Data came from immunoSEQ multiplex PCR; TCRdb stores just in-frame clones and leaves some out. Among about 230,000 clones listed, 83% were seen once. The sample was peripheral blood. The receptors originated from a woman between 65 and 79 years old with active or convalescent COVID-19.

This clone appeared once. The chain recombines TRBV19 with TRBJ1-5; weak D call: TRBD1 (6 bases). Trimming pared 3 bases from V and 11 bases from J, leaving 11 bases between. This CDR3 is 12 amino acids long. CDR1 is LNHDA and CDR2 is SQIVND in the germline V gene (reference sequence). The CDR3 spells CASSIGGRAQHF. The CDR3 DNA follows: TGTGCCAGTAGTATCGGGGGGCGCGCCCAGCATTTT.

The J gene is TRBJ1-2, the V gene TRBV11-2, with D maybe TRBD1 (6 bases). Deletions cut 4 bases from V and 7 bases from J, with 16 bases between. Germline CDR1 SGHAT, CDR2 FQNNGV. CDR3 size: 14 residues. The DNA of the CDR3 is TGTGCCAGCAGCTCGGACAGATTCTATGGTGGCTACACCTTC. It specifies CASSSDRFYGGYTF. The whole variable domain, remainder taken from reference TRBV11-2 and TRBJ1-2, is EAGVAQSPRYKIIEKRQSVAFWCNPISGHATLYWYQQILGQGPKLLIQFQNNGVVDDSQLPKDRFSAERLKGVDSTLKIQPAKLEDSAVYLCASSSDRFYGGYTFGSGTRLTVV.

In this sample, this clone turned up a few times. This chain connects TRBV19 to TRBJ1-5; possibly TRBD1 for D (5 bases). V was trimmed by 0 bases and J by 10 bases, leaving 16 bases between them. The length of the CDR3 is 15 residues. The germline V gene encodes CDR1 LNHDA and CDR2 SQIVND (reference sequence). Written as DNA, the CDR3 is TGTGCCAGTAGTATAGATCATAGGGACTGGGGCCCCCAGCATTTT. It translates to CASSIDHRDWGPQHF.

The rearrangement joins TRBV5-4 to TRBJ1-2; possible D gene TRBD1, 5 bases. This CDR3 comprises 13 residues. Germline loops: CDR1 SGHNT, CDR2 YYREEE (reference sequence). The germline V and J ends were trimmed by 4 bases and 1 base, with 8 bases remaining between them. The CDR3: CASSPGHNYGYTF. The CDR3 DNA reads TGTGCCAGCAGCCCAGGACATAACTATGGCTACACCTTC.

The V and J genes are TRBV10-3 and TRBJ1-3; 11 bases map to TRBD1. CDR3 length: 15 amino acids. Per the germline V gene, CDR1 is ENHRY and CDR2 is SYGVKD. V trimming: 0 bases; J trimming: 7 bases; junction bases outside the gene matches: 2. DNA of the CDR3: TGTGCCATCAGTGAGTCGTGGGACAGGGGGAACACCATATATTTT. Its translation: CAISESWDRGNTIYF.